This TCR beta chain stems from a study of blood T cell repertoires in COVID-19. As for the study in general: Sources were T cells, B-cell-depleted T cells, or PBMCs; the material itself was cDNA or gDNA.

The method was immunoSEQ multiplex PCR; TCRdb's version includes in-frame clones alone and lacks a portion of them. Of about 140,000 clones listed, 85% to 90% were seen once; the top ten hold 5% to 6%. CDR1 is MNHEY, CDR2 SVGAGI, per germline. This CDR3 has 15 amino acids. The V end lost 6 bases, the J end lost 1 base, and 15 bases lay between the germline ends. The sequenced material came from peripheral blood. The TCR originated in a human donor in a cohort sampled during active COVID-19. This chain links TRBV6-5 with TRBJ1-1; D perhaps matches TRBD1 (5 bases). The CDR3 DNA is TGTGCCAGCAGGGATTGGGGGGAGGGGAACACTGAAGCTTTCTTT. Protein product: CASRDWGEGNTEAFF.